The text below deals with one T cell receptor (beta chain). Its target is not known. UMIs and sample barcodes were carried by the TCR alpha and TCR beta cDNA libraries that 5'RACE produced using constant-segment primers. TCRdb recomputed calls from the 5' RACE reads with MiXCR, one row per CDR3 protein. Of approximately 110,000 distinct CDR3 sequences listed, about 20% were seen once; the top ten hold approximately 40%. This sample stems from a study of T-cell memory formation after mild COVID-19. Study-wide background: Largely, the TCR clusters proved donor specific. Whole-study findings and limits: Clones that contracted clustered mainly in CM and EM if CD4+ and in EMRA if CD8+. Some clones that responded were present in memory (sampled pre-infection), which suggests cross-reactive memory joined.

This CDR3 contains 15 residues. V lost 1 base to trimming and J lost 3 bases, with 16 bases between them. Per germline, CDR1 GTSNPN and CDR2 SVGIG (reference sequence). The sequenced sample was PBMCs or a T cell subset sorted from them (not recorded which). This receptor was obtained from a man aged 18 to 29 who had mild COVID-19 (a few samples of this study predate the infection). Cell type and time point are not known. The chain couples TRBV30 to TRBJ2-7, with D possibly being TRBD2 (6 bases). The CDR3 nucleotides read TGTGCCTGGAGTGATAAAACGGGGGTTAACTACGAGCAGTACTTC. Amino acid sequence: CAWSDKTGVNYEQYF.